This TCR beta chain was identified in a study of beta chain features in type 1 diabetes. For the study at large: Age and gender were similar between patients and healthy donors, as were cell yields. General study findings and limits: Across all four CD4+ subsets, people with type 1 diabetes showed modestly shorter TCRB CDR3s. When VDJ junctions were examined, type 1 diabetes patients showed fewer insertions and more deletions.

This CDR3 comprises 14 residues. V dropped 2 bases and J dropped 3; count of bases not matched to a gene: 4. Germline CDR1 is LNHNV and CDR2 is YYDKDF (reference sequence). Isolated RNA was reverse transcribed in full, so expressed TCRB transcripts were sequenced. The method was immunoSEQ multiplex PCR; TCRdb's version includes in-frame clones alone and lacks a portion of them. The sample lists about 620,000 clones, about a sixth occurring once. Note on this clone: Its antigen remains unknown.

The sample taken for sequencing was naive CD4+ T cells from blood. The receptor's source is a young man in good health. This chain connects TRBV15 to TRBJ2-7, with TRBD1 identical over 7 bases. The CDR3: CATSRNRGNYEQYF. Here the CDR3 DNA reads TGTGCCACCAGCAGAAACAGGGGAAACTACGAGCAGTACTTC.